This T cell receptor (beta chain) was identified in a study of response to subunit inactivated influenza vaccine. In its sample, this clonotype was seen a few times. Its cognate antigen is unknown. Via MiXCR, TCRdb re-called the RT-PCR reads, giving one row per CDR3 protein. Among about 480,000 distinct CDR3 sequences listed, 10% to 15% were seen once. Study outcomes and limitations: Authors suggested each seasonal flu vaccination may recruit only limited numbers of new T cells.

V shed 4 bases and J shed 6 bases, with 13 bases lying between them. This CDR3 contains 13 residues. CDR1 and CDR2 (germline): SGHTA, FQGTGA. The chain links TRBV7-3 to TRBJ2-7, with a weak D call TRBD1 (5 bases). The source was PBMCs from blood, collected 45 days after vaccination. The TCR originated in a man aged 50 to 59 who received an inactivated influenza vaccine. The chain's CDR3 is CASSYGAGREQYF. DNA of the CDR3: TGTGCCAGCAGCTATGGGGCTGGCCGCGAGCAGTACTTC.